These 26 T cell receptor beta chains were all obtained from the same sample, sequenced in a study of T cells in Graves' hyperthyroidism and ophthalmopathy. From RNA transcripts, TCR beta CDR3 regions were amplified. During a first-round RT-PCR of the TCR CDR3, the HTBI primer set was used. MiXCR, run by TCRdb on the multiplex PCR reads, gives a single entry per CDR3 protein. The table lists around 600,000 distinct CDR3 sequences, around a sixth of them singletons. The sequencing sample was made of blood. These receptor sequences come from a woman in her twenties or thirties with Graves' hyperthyroidism.

This chain connects TRBV29-1 to TRBJ2-7; D remains ambiguous. Germline lookup yields CDR1 SQVTM and CDR2 ANQGSEA. Trimming shortened V by 3 bases and J by 6 bases, and 12 bases separated the two germline ends. The CDR3 has 12 residues. CDR3 DNA: TGCAGCGTTGACAATCGGGCGAGCGAGCAGTACGTC. Translated, it gives CSVDNRASEQYV.

This clonotype has ten or more counts. This chain uses TRBV7-6 with TRBJ2-7, with TRBD2 matching 12 bases. Germline CDR1 SGHVS, CDR2 FNYEAQ. The CDR3 runs 17 residues. V dropped 5 bases and J dropped 5; count of bases not matched to a gene: 13. CDR3 amino acids: CASSPGTSGFRRNEQYF. As DNA, the CDR3 is TGTGCCAGCAGCCCGGGGACTAGCGGGTTCAGGAGAAACGAGCAGTACTTC.

In this sample, this clonotype turned up many times. The rearrangement joins TRBV7-2 to TRBJ2-7; the D gene is possibly TRBD2 (5 bases). The germline V gene has CDR1 SGHTA and CDR2 FQGNSA. The V end lost 5 bases, the J end lost 4 bases, and 18 bases lay between the germline ends. The CDR3 is made up of 15 amino acids. The CDR3 reads CASSRPGRSGYEQYF. The CDR3 DNA follows: TGTGCCAGCAGCCGTCCCGGCCGCAGCGGTTACGAGCAGTACTTC.

The chain links TRBV18 to TRBJ1-4; D might be TRBD1 (5 bases). The V end lost 2 bases, the J end lost 8 bases, and 12 bases lay between the germline ends. Germline V CDR1 and CDR2: KGHSH, LQKENI. CDR3 length equals 14 residues. This CDR3 reads CASSPRDHTEKLFF. The CDR3 bases are TGTGCCAGCTCACCAAGGGACCACACGGAAAAACTGTTTTTT.

This clonotype was picked up a small number of times. V is TRBV5-4 and J is TRBJ2-3, with 7 bases matching TRBD2. In germline, CDR1 is SGHNT, CDR2 YYREEE (reference sequence). This CDR3 is built from 17 residues. The ends lost 4 bases at V and 4 bases at J; junction bases unmatched: 15. The CDR3 protein is CASSEAPLAGVADTQYF. DNA of the CDR3: TGTGCCAGCAGCGAGGCCCCCTTGGCGGGAGTCGCAGATACGCAGTATTTT.

Note on this clonotype: A much larger clone is a single base away; this may be a read error. V is TRBV28 and J is TRBJ2-2; D is uncertain. Germline assignment: CDR1 MDHEN and CDR2 SYDVKM. This CDR3 region has 12 residues. Trimming removed 9 bases at V and 4 bases at J, with 9 bases between. Written as DNA, the CDR3 is TGTGCCAGTCCGAGTACCACCGGGGAGCTGTTTTTT. Translation: CASPSTTGELFF.

This clonotype was counted between two and nine times. This chain connects TRBV9 to TRBJ2-1; 7 bases are a match to TRBD2. This CDR3 region has 15 residues. The germline gives CDR1 SGDLS, CDR2 YYNGEE. Losses at the gene ends were 0 bases for V and 6 bases for J; bases not matched to a gene: 6. CDR3 amino acids: CASSVGGGEGNEQFF. The CDR3 bases are TGTGCCAGCAGCGTAGGCGGAGGGGAGGGCAATGAGCAGTTCTTC.

This clonotype was recorded at least ten times. This chain joins TRBV20-1 and TRBJ1-1; D unresolved. The germline V gene has CDR1 DFQATT and CDR2 SNEGSKA (reference sequence). This CDR3 has 13 residues. Trimming left V 6 bases short and J 0 bases short, with 11 bases between. In DNA form, the CDR3 reads TGCAGTGCCCGACCCCCATTGAACACTGAAGCTTTCTTT. As protein: CSARPPLNTEAFF.

This clonotype has more than one count but fewer than ten. The rearrangement uses TRBV30 and TRBJ2-2; no clear D gene. The CDR3 runs to 14 residues. Germline values: CDR1 GTSNPN, CDR2 SVGIG (reference sequence). The V gene lost 3 bases and the J gene lost 2 bases, with 10 bases spanning the gap. CDR3 loop: CAWSLGINTGELFF. In nucleotides, the CDR3 is TGTGCCTGGAGCCTCGGTATAAACACCGGGGAGCTGTTTTTT.

This clonotype has at least ten counts. V is TRBV6-1 and J is TRBJ2-1; D uncertain. The CDR3 extends over 13 amino acids. In germline, CDR1 is MNHNS, CDR2 SASEGT. The V and J ends lost 6 bases and 6 bases respectively, with 12 bases between them. As DNA, the CDR3 is TGTGCCAGCAGGGCGCCTCCCCTCAATGAGCAGTTCTTC. Encoded protein: CASRAPPLNEQFF.

This clonotype was seen at least ten times. The rearrangement joins TRBV30 to TRBJ2-1, with D perhaps matching TRBD2 (6 bases). CDR3 length: 13 residues. Germline V gene sequence: CDR1 GTSNPN, CDR2 SVGIG (reference sequence). The V end was cut by 2 bases, the J end by 5 bases, with 10 bases between. The CDR3 DNA sequence: TGTGCCTGGAGTCGGGAGAGGAACAATGAGCAGTTCTTC. Encoded protein: CAWSRERNNEQFF.

V and J are TRBV3-1 and TRBJ1-4, with D tentatively TRBD1 (5 bases). The CDR3 sequence is 16 residues long. Germline lookup yields CDR1 LGHDT and CDR2 YNNKEL (reference sequence). V shed 6 bases and J shed 4 bases, with 18 bases lying between them. The chain's CDR3 is CASRHFGAGGNEKLFF. Written as DNA, the CDR3 is TGTGCCAGCAGGCACTTCGGGGCAGGCGGTAATGAAAAACTGTTTTTT. Complete variable domain (other parts from reference TRBV3-1 and TRBJ1-4): DTAVSQTPKYLVTQMGNDKSIKCEQNLGHDTMYWYKQDSKKFLKIMFSYNNKELIINETVPNRFSPKSPDKAHLNLHINSLELGDSAVYFCASRHFGAGGNEKLFFGSGTQLSVL.

The table lists this clonotype with a few counts. The chain uses TRBV28 and TRBJ1-4; no reliable D call. Trimming left V 5 bases short and J 0 bases short, with 7 bases between. This CDR3 comprises 14 residues. The germline V gene encodes CDR1 MDHEN and CDR2 SYDVKM. CDR3 bases: TGTGCCAGCAGTACTATTGCAACTAATGAAAAACTGTTTTTT. This codes for CASSTIATNEKLFF.

This clonotype was picked up a small number of times. The chain links TRBV12-3 or TRBV12-4 to TRBJ2-1; D is perhaps TRBD2 (5 bases). The CDR3 covers 14 residues. The germline V and J ends were trimmed by 5 bases and 8 bases, with 16 bases remaining between them. The CDR3 protein is CASSALGGEDEQFF. CDR3 in DNA: TGTGCCAGCAGTGCTCTAGGAGGCGAGGATGAGCAGTTCTTC.

To note about this clonotype: Because the CDR3's place on the DNA is in doubt, the DNA is left out and the CDR3 is given as listed by TCRdb. This sequence joins TRBV29-1 and TRBJ1-1; TRBD1, the table's D call, was not compared with the DNA. Per germline, CDR1 SQVTM and CDR2 ANQGSEA. Ends included, the CDR3 has 9 residues. The CDR3 is CSVGTGSFF.

In this sample, this clonotype turned up many times. The chain has TRBV30 and TRBJ2-7, with D possibly TRBD2 on 6 matching bases. The CDR3 has 15 residues. Germline assignment: CDR1 GTSNPN and CDR2 SVGIG (reference sequence). V lost 4 bases, J lost 2 bases, and 18 bases lay in between. CDR3 sequence reads: CAWNSGTQSTYEQYF. CDR3 DNA: TGTGCCTGGAACTCCGGGACTCAATCAACCTACGAGCAGTACTTC. Variable domain in full (rest from reference TRBV30 and TRBJ2-7): SQTIHQWPATLVQPVGSPLSLECTVEGTSNPNLYWYRQAAGRGLQLLFYSVGIGQISSEVPQNLSASRPQDRQFILSSKKLLLSDSGFYLCAWNSGTQSTYEQYFGPGTRLTVT.

There are many counts of this clonotype. This sequence joins TRBV28 and TRBJ1-1; 7 bases fit TRBD1. J lost 0 bases, V lost 3 bases, and 7 bases had no gene match. There are 16 residues in the CDR3. Germline CDR1 is MDHEN and CDR2 is SYDVKM. This CDR3 is CASSFPPGGMNTEAFF. DNA for the CDR3: TGTGCCAGCAGTTTCCCCCCAGGGGGGATGAACACTGAAGCTTTCTTT.

The chain employs TRBV11-2 and TRBJ2-7; D tentatively fits TRBD1 or TRBD2 (6 bases each). Trimming took off 5 bases at V and 6 bases at J, with 17 bases between the two ends. Per germline, CDR1 SGHAT and CDR2 FQNNGV. CDR3 length equals 14 residues. CDR3 nucleotides: TGTGCCAGCAGCCCTGGTGGGGGGCCGGGCGAGCAGTACTTC. Protein sequence: CASSPGGGPGEQYF.

This clonotype came up a few times. J is TRBJ1-2 and V is TRBV4-1, with TRBD1 as a possible D gene (6 bases). The V end lost 4 bases, the J end lost 8 bases, and 20 bases lay between the germline ends. The CDR3 contains 15 residues. Germline V gene lookup returns CDR1 MGHRA and CDR2 YSYEKL. CDR3 sequence reads: CASSRSYPGVRGYTF. CDR3 DNA: TGCGCCAGCAGCCGCAGTTACCCAGGGGTACGGGGCTACACCTTC.

This clonotype was detected many times. The chain uses TRBV7-2 and TRBJ2-7, with 9 bases aligning to TRBD1. CDR3 length equals 15 residues. Germline V gene sequence: CDR1 SGHTA, CDR2 FQGNSA. Trimming removed 1 base from V and 6 bases from J; junction bases left unmatched: 7. The DNA of the CDR3 is TGTGCCAGCAGCTTAGGGGACAGGGTAATAAGCGAGCAGTACTTC. It specifies CASSLGDRVISEQYF.

This clonotype was found many times. The chain joins TRBV7-2 to TRBJ2-1; possibly TRBD2 for D (5 bases). V gave up 5 bases and J gave up 9 bases, with 14 bases separating them. This CDR3 spans 13 amino acids. The germline gives CDR1 SGHTA, CDR2 FQGNSA. CDR3 amino acids: CASSNTSWGEQFF. The CDR3 DNA is TGTGCCAGCAGCAACACTAGTTGGGGTGAGCAGTTCTTC.

This clonotype was picked up many times. The rearrangement joins TRBV28 to TRBJ1-5; D unresolved. This CDR3 has 15 amino acids. V was cut by 5 bases and J by 1 base, with 12 bases left in between. Germline V gene lookup returns CDR1 MDHEN and CDR2 SYDVKM. Written as DNA, the CDR3 is TGTGCCAGCAGTACTGGCGCGGCCAGCAATCAGCCCCAGCATTTT. Translating gives CASSTGAASNQPQHF. The entire variable domain, with the rest obtained from reference TRBV28 and TRBJ1-5, is as follows: DVKVTQSSRYLVKRTGEKVFLECVQDMDHENMFWYRQDPGLGLRLIYFSYDVKMKEKGDIPEGYSVSREKKERFSLILESASTNQTSMYLCASSTGAASNQPQHFGDGTRLSIL.

This clonotype was counted many times. The chain has TRBV20-1 and TRBJ2-1, with 7 bases aligning to TRBD1. The germline V gene has CDR1 DFQATT and CDR2 SNEGSKA (reference sequence). V was clipped by 6 bases and J by 1 base; unmatched bases: 12. The CDR3 consists of 16 residues. The CDR3 nucleotides read TGCAGTGCCCCGATAACAGGGGCGGTTTCCTACAATGAGCAGTTCTTC. Encoded protein: CSAPITGAVSYNEQFF.

V and J are TRBV19 and TRBJ2-1, with D maybe TRBD2 (6 bases). V was pared by 7 bases and J by 3 bases, with 10 bases between. Germline assignment: CDR1 LNHDA and CDR2 SQIVND (reference sequence). The CDR3 sequence is 13 residues long. This CDR3 reads CASMRAGYNEQFF. CDR3 nucleotide sequence: TGTGCCAGTATGAGAGCGGGCTACAATGAGCAGTTCTTC.

This chain uses TRBV19 with TRBJ2-1; D perhaps matches TRBD1 (5 bases). V lost 6 bases and J 0 bases, leaving 12 bases between the germline ends. Germline V lookup: CDR1 LNHDA, CDR2 SQIVND (reference sequence). The CDR3 runs to 15 residues. CDR3: CASRLTGSSYNEQFF. The CDR3 region has the DNA TGTGCCAGTAGACTTACAGGAAGCTCCTACAATGAGCAGTTCTTC.

The sample holds many counts of this clonotype. The chain has TRBV6-1 and TRBJ2-1; D possibly corresponds to TRBD2 (6 bases). Germline assignment: CDR1 MNHNS and CDR2 SASEGT. The CDR3 consists of 14 residues. V gave up 10 bases and J gave up 8 bases, with 21 bases separating them. The chain's CDR3 is CATLARGSAYEQFF. The DNA of the CDR3 is TGTGCCACCCTGGCGCGGGGTTCCGCATATGAGCAGTTCTTC.